A selection of T cell receptor beta chains follows, all from one sample in a study of blood T cell repertoires in COVID-19. Clones were sequenced by immunoSEQ multiplex PCR, and TCRdb holds only the in-frame ones, with some missing. Of about 150,000 clones listed, approximately 80% were seen once; the top ten hold less than 2.5%. Sequencing was performed on peripheral blood. These receptors were taken from a man aged 65-85 years with acute or convalescent COVID-19. Both conserved end residues are part of each CDR3. The D gene is left open where the match is weak. Clone size, where shown, is once, few, many, or a class for clones that have expanded.

clone size: .
J gene: TRBJ1-5
V gene: TRBV5-8
D gene: TRBD1
CDR3 protein: CASSPRAGGLGQPQHF
CDR3 DNA: TGTGCCAGCAGCCCCCGGGCAGGGGGTCTGGGACAGCCCCAGCATTTT

clone size: .
J gene: TRBJ1-4
V gene: TRBV5-1
D gene: .
CDR3 protein: CASSSTGITNEKLFF
CDR3 DNA: TGCGCCAGCAGCTCCACCGGGATCACTAATGAAAAACTGTTTTTT

clone size: .
J gene: TRBJ1-1
V gene: TRBV7-9
D gene: TRBD1
CDR3 protein: CASSPGSRTGGAEAFF
CDR3 DNA: TGTGCCAGCAGCCCCGGGTCGAGGACAGGGGGCGCTGAAGCTTTCTTT

clone size: once
J gene: TRBJ2-3
V gene: TRBV4-2
D gene: TRBD2
CDR3 protein: CASSQGSLAGVDTQYF
CDR3 DNA: TGTGCCAGCAGCCAAGGCTCACTAGCGGGAGTAGATACGCAGTATTTT

clone size: .
J gene: TRBJ2-3
V gene: TRBV15
D gene: .
CDR3 protein: CATSRRTGGGDTQYF
CDR3 DNA: TGTGCCACCAGCAGGCGGACAGGCGGAGGGGATACGCAGTATTTT

clone size: .
J gene: TRBJ2-1
V gene: TRBV19
D gene: TRBD2
CDR3 protein: CASSIGGYRRDEQFF
CDR3 DNA: TGTGCCAGTAGTATCGGGGGGTACAGGAGGGATGAGCAGTTCTTC

clone size: .
J gene: TRBJ2-7
V gene: TRBV20-1
D gene: .
CDR3 protein: CVGSRDYEQYF
CDR3 DNA: TGCGTCGGGTCCAGGGACTACGAGCAGTACTTC

clone size: .
J gene: TRBJ2-7
V gene: TRBV28
D gene: TRBD1
CDR3 protein: CASSAGQGSPSPYEQYF
CDR3 DNA: TGTGCCAGCAGTGCGGGACAGGGGAGCCCCTCTCCCTACGAGCAGTACTTC

clone size: .
J gene: TRBJ2-5
V gene: TRBV19
D gene: TRBD2
CDR3 protein: CASSIVGGGPLYEETQYF
CDR3 DNA: TGTGCCAGTAGTATAGTGGGGGGGGGACCCCTATACGAAGAGACCCAGTACTTC

clone size: .
J gene: TRBJ2-1
V gene: TRBV7-6
D gene: .
CDR3 protein: CASSLGGGPLNEQFF
CDR3 DNA: TGTGCCAGCAGCTTGGGAGGAGGGCCATTAAATGAGCAGTTCTTC

clone size: .
J gene: TRBJ2-7
V gene: TRBV3-1/TRBV3-2
D gene: TRBD2
CDR3 protein: CASSPTSGGTPSYEQYF
CDR3 DNA: TGTGCCAGCAGCCCGACTAGCGGGGGGACGCCCTCCTACGAGCAGTACTTC

clone size: .
J gene: TRBJ1-2
V gene: TRBV28
D gene: TRBD1
CDR3 protein: CATRERGDGTVYGYTF
CDR3 DNA: TGTGCCACCAGAGAGCGGGGGGACGGGACAGTCTATGGCTACACCTTC

clone size: .
J gene: TRBJ1-2
V gene: TRBV6-5
D gene: TRBD1
CDR3 protein: CASSGTGVSTYTF
CDR3 DNA: TGTGCCAGCAGCGGGACAGGTGTAAGTACATACACCTTC

clone size: .
J gene: TRBJ2-5
V gene: TRBV9
D gene: TRBD2
CDR3 protein: CASSVYAGGQETQYF
CDR3 DNA: TGTGCCAGCAGCGTCTATGCGGGGGGGCAGGAGACCCAGTACTTC

clone size: .
J gene: TRBJ1-5
V gene: TRBV18
D gene: .
CDR3 protein: CASSPMGGDGQPQHF
CDR3 DNA: TGTGCCAGCTCACCAATGGGAGGGGACGGGCAGCCCCAGCATTTT